A single T cell receptor (beta chain) is shown here with its context. Assay used: immunoSEQ multiplex PCR; TCRdb lists only in-frame clones, some missing. Of more than 65,000 clones listed, 80% to 90% are singletons. The data stem from a study of radiation and T cells in renal cell carcinoma. Indicated time point: blood 2 weeks post-SBRT. As to treatment: 15 Gy SBRT to primary tumor, nephrectomy 4 weeks later. V gave up 4 bases and J gave up 4 bases, with 14 bases separating them. Germline CDR1 is KGHSH and CDR2 is LQKENI. This CDR3 is 14 amino acids long. The chain employs TRBV18 and TRBJ2-7; D gene ambiguous. The source was blood, collected from a patient whose treatment included radiotherapy and nephrectomy. This clonotype was sampled from a woman aged 45-65 years with renal cell carcinoma. The CDR3 DNA reads TGTGCCAGCTCACGCCTTCGGACCCCGTACGAGCAGTACTTC. Translated, it gives CASSRLRTPYEQYF.